The T cell receptor (beta chain) described here comes from a study of T cells in Graves' hyperthyroidism and ophthalmopathy. Amplified TCR beta CDR3 regions derived from RNA transcripts. In the first-round RT-PCR of the TCR CDR3, the HTBI primer set was used. TCRdb passed the multiplex PCR reads through MiXCR, listing each CDR3 protein once. This table has a few hundred thousand distinct CDR3 sequences, around 21% appearing once. V lost 2 bases to trimming and J lost 1 base, with 5 bases between them. Germline lookup yields CDR1 GTSNPN and CDR2 SVGIG (reference sequence). The CDR3 has 12 amino acids. The rearrangement links TRBV30 to TRBJ1-1; D uncertain. The specimen was blood. This sequence originates from a man between 18 and 35 years old with Graves' hyperthyroidism. The CDR3 reads CAWSRSNTEAFF. CDR3 nucleotides: TGTGCCTGGAGTCGATCGAACACTGAAGCTTTCTTT.